Listed below are T cell receptor beta chains from one sample, sequenced in a study of PD-1 blockade in classical Hodgkin lymphoma. Libraries were prepared by immunoSEQ multiplex PCR; TCRdb keeps only in-frame clonotypes and omits some of them. The sample shows roughly 100,000 clones, around 88% of them seen only once. The source was peripheral blood mononuclear cells (PBMCs), collected before the second cycle of nivolumab. Source of these receptors: a human donor with classical Hodgkin lymphoma. The conserved cysteine and the conserved F or W are not part of the CDR3 here. The order of the fields is J gene, V gene, clone size, CDR3 protein. A clone size is listed for some rows: how often the clone was seen (once, few, many), or a class if it is expanded.

J: TRBJ2-2; V: TRBV25-1; size: NA; CDR3: ASSEKFSRGTHTGELF
J: TRBJ2-2; V: TRBV14; size: NA; CDR3: ASSQVVRGRTGELF
J: TRBJ1-2; V: TRBV18; size: NA; CDR3: ASSPSATGPVGYT
J: TRBJ2-1; V: TRBV5-1; size: NA; CDR3: ASSLAGGLYNEQF
J: TRBJ1-2; V: TRBV27; size: once; CDR3: ASSFTGNYGYT
J: TRBJ1-3; V: TRBV30; size: NA; CDR3: AWSVTRGAGNTIY
J: TRBJ2-1; V: TRBV14; size: NA; CDR3: ASSQEWGPWEQF
J: TRBJ1-5; V: TRBV27; size: NA; CDR3: ASSRRQGGQPQH
J: TRBJ2-3; V: TRBV27; size: NA; CDR3: ASSLISAGRETDTQY
J: TRBJ1-4; V: TRBV6-1; size: NA; CDR3: ASSEGRRGGRVKKLF
J: TRBJ1-2; V: TRBV7-2; size: NA; CDR3: ASSLGSQGELLYGYT
J: TRBJ2-7; V: TRBV19; size: once; CDR3: ASTSPGTGGHYEQY
J: TRBJ1-2; V: TRBV9; size: NA; CDR3: ASSVSSGDSYGYT
J: TRBJ2-5; V: TRBV2; size: NA; CDR3: ASSGLAGNDETQY
J: TRBJ1-1; V: TRBV19; size: NA; CDR3: ASSIWDRETEAF